This paragraph covers one TCR beta chain sequence. The data belong to a study of OX40 agonist ivuxolimab in advanced cancers. Clones were read by immunoSEQ multiplex PCR, and TCRdb kept only the in-frame ones, dropping some. Of some 63,000 clones listed, around 91% are singletons. With 2 bases removed from V and 12 bases from J, the gap between germline ends came to 14 bases. Per the germline V gene, CDR1 is MNHEY and CDR2 is SMNVEV (reference sequence). This CDR3 region has 13 residues. This clonotype was sampled from an adult with an advanced solid tumor such as melanoma, head and neck, liver or kidney cancer. Sequences were derived from CD4+ or CD8+ T cells sorted from blood, sampled in a trial of the OX40 agonist ivuxolimab. V and J are TRBV27 and TRBJ2-4; D might be TRBD2 (5 bases). The CDR3 sequence is CASSLRSGKAQYF. CDR3 nucleotide sequence: TGTGCCAGCAGTTTACGGTCCGGGAAGGCTCAGTACTTC.